The 32 T cell receptor beta chains below all came from one sample that was sequenced in a study of cytomegalovirus exposure and HLA in healthy donors. With 60 Vbeta and 13 Jbeta primers, the PCR was carried out. Using immunoSEQ multiplex PCR, the repertoire was profiled, and TCRdb retains in-frame clones only, with some absent. The sample includes about 67,000 clones. The sample consisted of PBMCs. The receptors were gathered from a young man in good health and CMV-seropositive.

The chain links TRBV7-8 to TRBJ2-5, with 14 bases lining up with TRBD2. This CDR3 comprises 16 residues. V trimming: 4 bases; J trimming: 5 bases; junction bases outside the gene matches: 6. The germline V gene encodes CDR1 SGHVS and CDR2 FQNEAQ. CDR3 coding DNA: TGTGCCAGCAGCTCCGGGACTAGCGGGAGTTGGGAGACCCAGTACTTC. It is translated as CASSSGTSGSWETQYF. The full variable domain, rest sourced from reference TRBV7-8 and TRBJ2-5, is GAGVSQSPRYKVAKRGQDVALRCDPISGHVSLFWYQQALGQGPEFLTYFQNEAQLDKSGLPSDRFFAERPEGSVSTLKIQRTQQEDSAVYLCASSSGTSGSWETQYFGPGTRLLVL.

This chain links TRBV19 with TRBJ2-7; 10 nucleotides match TRBD1. CDR1 is LNHDA, CDR2 SQIVND, per germline (reference sequence). The V gene end was trimmed by 3 bases and the J gene end by 3 bases; junction bases not matched to a gene: 8. The CDR3 consists of 16 residues. The CDR3 protein is CASSISGTGDFYEQYF. The CDR3 nucleotides read TGTGCCAGTAGTATCTCCGGGACAGGGGATTTCTACGAGCAGTACTTC. The full variable domain, completed using reference TRBV19 and TRBJ2-7, is DGGITQSPKYLFRKEGQNVTLSCEQNLNHDAMYWYRQDPGQGLRLIYYSQIVNDFQKGDIAEGYSVSREKKESFPLTVTSAQKNPTAFYLCASSISGTGDFYEQYFGPGTRLTVT.

This chain connects TRBV4-2 to TRBJ2-1; no reliable D call. Trimming removed 1 base at V and 5 bases at J, with 12 bases between. CDR3 length: 15 residues. CDR1 LGHNA and CDR2 YNFKEQ come from the germline V gene. CDR3 coding DNA: TGTGCCAGCAGCCAAGGTCTAGATTTCGACAATGAGCAGTTCTTC. Translated, it gives CASSQGLDFDNEQFF.

The rearrangement links TRBV14 to TRBJ1-4, with a weak D call TRBD1 (6 bases). V was shortened by 4 bases and J by 0 bases, with 6 bases between the two germline ends. This CDR3 spans 14 amino acids. CDR1 and CDR2 from the germline V gene are SGHDN and FVKESK. CDR3 DNA: TGTGCCAGCAGCCGGACAGCAACTAATGAAAAACTGTTTTTT. Translating it yields CASSRTATNEKLFF.

This chain joins TRBV7-2 and TRBJ2-7; the D gene is possibly TRBD1 (5 bases). Deletions cut 5 bases from V and 5 bases from J, with 16 bases between. CDR1 is SGHTA, CDR2 FQGNSA, per germline. The CDR3 is 14 residues long. The CDR3 loop is CASSAKGRVHEQYF. CDR3 bases: TGTGCCAGCAGCGCCAAAGGCAGGGTCCACGAGCAGTACTTC.

With respect to this clone: The junction and the germline gene differ at one end; a read error may be behind it. The chain joins TRBV10-2 to TRBJ1-3; no clear D. The CDR3 is 14 residues long. Germline V lookup: CDR1 WSHSY, CDR2 SAAADI. This chain's CDR3 is CASSESGAGSTIYF. The CDR3 DNA follows: TGCGCCAGCAGTGAGTCGGGCGCAGGAAGCACCATATATTTT.

The V call is TRBV4-1, the J call TRBJ1-2; 8 bases are a match to TRBD1. CDR3 size: 14 residues. Looked up from germline, CDR1 is MGHRA and CDR2 is YSYEKL. Unmatched junction bases numbered 1, after V lost 4 bases and J lost 0 bases. Written as DNA, the CDR3 is TGCGCCAGCAGCCCGGACAGGGCTAACTATGGCTACACCTTC. Its translation: CASSPDRANYGYTF.

The chain employs TRBV7-3 and TRBJ2-2, with 16 bases identical to TRBD2. Trimming took 5 bases from V and 7 from J; bases not matched to a gene: 13. This CDR3 region has 19 residues. Germline CDR1 SGHTA, CDR2 FQGTGA. The CDR3 nucleotides read TGTGCCAGCAGCCCATACGGAGGGACTAGCGGGAGGGCCATCGGGGAGCTGTTTTTT. It codes for CASSPYGGTSGRAIGELFF.

The CDR3 here is CASSWGQEGNSPLHF. CDR3 sequence (DNA): TGTGCCAGCAGCTGGGGACAGGAGGGGAATTCACCCCTCCACTTT. The chain combines TRBV7-3 with TRBJ1-6; 8 bases line up with TRBD1. V shed 4 bases, J shed 7 bases, and the junction held 6 bases outside the gene matches. The CDR3 covers 15 residues. Germline V gene lookup returns CDR1 SGHTA and CDR2 FQGTGA.

V gene TRBV5-1 combines with J gene TRBJ2-7, with 9 bases matching TRBD1. The CDR3 runs 13 residues. CDR1 and CDR2 from the germline V gene are SGHRS and YFSETQ. Trimming removed 6 bases from V and 7 bases from J; junction bases left unmatched: 8. This CDR3 is CASISDRGHEQYF. In DNA, the CDR3 is TGCGCCAGCATATCGGACAGGGGCCATGAGCAGTACTTC.

Comment on this clone: No conserved phenylalanine or tryptophan is present at the end of the CDR3, so a read error is the likely explanation. The gene calls are TRBV2 and TRBJ1-1; D possibly corresponds to TRBD1 (5 bases). Germline V gene sequence: CDR1 SNHLY, CDR2 FYNNEI. The CDR3 runs 12 residues. V gave up 10 bases and J gave up 5 bases, with 14 bases separating them. The CDR3 loop is CATTRATTEAFL. The DNA of the CDR3 is TGTGCCACTACCAGGGCGACGACTGAAGCTTTCCTT.

The genes are TRBV2 and TRBJ1-2; D uncertain. The CDR3 extends over 14 amino acids. CDR1 and CDR2 from the germline V gene are SNHLY and FYNNEI. V dropped 2 bases and J dropped 8 bases, with 15 bases sitting between them. DNA of the CDR3: TGTGCCAGCAGTGAAAGTATCCGGGGTTCCGGCTACACCTTC. Its translation: CASSESIRGSGYTF.

The chain employs TRBV6-5 and TRBJ2-5, with a possible D match to TRBD2 (7 bases). Germline V gene lookup returns CDR1 MNHEY and CDR2 SVGAGI. V was cut by 6 bases and J by 5 bases, with 16 bases left in between. The CDR3 has 14 amino acids. The chain's CDR3 is CASSPAGAYETQYF. As DNA, the CDR3 is TGTGCCAGCAGCCCCGCGGGGGCCTATGAGACCCAGTACTTC.

The chain recombines TRBV7-9 with TRBJ2-5; D unclear. V lost 4 bases to trimming and J lost 4 bases, with 10 bases between them. This CDR3 spans 13 amino acids. CDR1 is SEHNR, CDR2 FQNEAQ, per germline (reference sequence). The CDR3 nucleotides are TGTGCCAGCAGCTCCACTCGCGGAGAGACCCAGTACTTC. Amino acids: CASSSTRGETQYF.

The chain has TRBV5-4 and TRBJ2-7; 7 positions match TRBD2. Germline V gene lookup returns CDR1 SGHNT and CDR2 YYREEE (reference sequence). V was pared by 4 bases and J by 5 bases, with 15 bases of the junction left unmatched. This CDR3 region has 16 residues. The CDR3 here is CASSLPVAGVINEQYF. The CDR3 DNA reads TGTGCCAGCAGCCTCCCGGTGGCGGGGGTTATCAACGAGCAGTACTTC.

The chain carries TRBV7-8 and TRBJ1-2; possibly TRBD1 for D (5 bases). Trimming removed 2 bases from V and 8 bases from J, with 15 bases in between. Germline values: CDR1 SGHVS, CDR2 FQNEAQ. The length of the CDR3 is 14 residues. This CDR3 reads CASSLMTVHGGYTF. CDR3 sequence (DNA): TGTGCCAGCAGCTTAATGACAGTCCACGGAGGCTACACCTTC. Together with reference TRBV7-8 and TRBJ1-2, the CDR3 gives the full variable domain: GAGVSQSPRYKVAKRGQDVALRCDPISGHVSLFWYQQALGQGPEFLTYFQNEAQLDKSGLPSDRFFAERPEGSVSTLKIQRTQQEDSAVYLCASSLMTVHGGYTFGSGTRLTVV.

The V gene is TRBV9, the J gene TRBJ1-2, with D possibly being TRBD1 (5 bases). The V gene lost 4 bases and the J gene lost 3 bases, with 19 bases spanning the gap. Germline CDR1 is SGDLS and CDR2 is YYNGEE. This CDR3 contains 16 residues. The CDR3 sequence is CASSSLLEGTDYGYTF. The CDR3, as DNA: TGTGCCAGCAGCTCCCTTCTCGAGGGGACTGACTATGGCTACACCTTC.

This chain connects TRBV5-4 to TRBJ1-1, with 7 bases lining up with TRBD1. This CDR3 spans 15 amino acids. Per the germline V gene, CDR1 is SGHNT and CDR2 is YYREEE (reference sequence). J was trimmed by 1 base and V by 4 bases; bases with no gene match: 7. CDR3 protein: CASSPRDSGNTEAFF. DNA of the CDR3: TGTGCCAGCAGCCCCAGGGACAGCGGGAACACTGAAGCTTTCTTT.

The chain combines TRBV6-4 with TRBJ1-1, with D perhaps matching TRBD1 (6 bases). Trimming stripped 7 bases from V and 2 bases from J, with 11 bases between. There are 13 residues in the CDR3. CDR1 is MRHNA, CDR2 SNTAGT, per germline. CDR3 DNA sequence: TGTGCCAGCACCCAGGACAGAAACACTGAAGCTTTCTTT. Protein product: CASTQDRNTEAFF.

The chain links TRBV2 to TRBJ1-2; D gene ambiguous. The V end lost 3 bases, the J end lost 3 bases, and 8 bases lay between the germline ends. There are 13 residues in the CDR3. The germline CDR1 and CDR2 sequences are SNHLY and FYNNEI. The CDR3, as DNA: TGTGCCAGCAGTGACGGGCGGGACTATGGCTACACCTTC. It yields the protein CASSDGRDYGYTF.

The V call is TRBV29-1, the J call TRBJ1-2; weak D call: TRBD1 (6 bases). Germline assignment: CDR1 SQVTM and CDR2 ANQGSEA. This CDR3 is built from 14 residues. V lost 4 bases, J lost 4 bases, and 16 bases lay in between. The CDR3 reads CSVVAGVEGYGYTF. CDR3 coding DNA: TGCAGCGTTGTTGCAGGGGTCGAGGGCTATGGCTACACCTTC.

J is TRBJ2-4 and V is TRBV30, with 10 bases that match TRBD2. J lost 6 bases, V lost 8 bases, and 10 bases had no gene match. Germline-derived CDR1 and CDR2 are GTSNPN and SVGIG (reference sequence). CDR3 size: 14 residues. In DNA, the CDR3 is TGTGCCCTGGAAGCGGGGGGGCGGGGAAACATTCAGTACTTC. This translates into CALEAGGRGNIQYF.

The V gene is TRBV6-4, the J gene TRBJ1-1; tentatively, D is TRBD1 (5 bases). V was clipped by 4 bases and J by 6 bases, with 12 bases between them. Per the germline V gene, CDR1 is MRHNA and CDR2 is SNTAGT. The CDR3 is 13 amino acids. This chain's CDR3 is CASSGIQEPEAFF. CDR3 DNA: TGTGCCAGCAGTGGTATACAGGAACCTGAAGCTTTCTTT.

The V gene is TRBV11-2, the J gene TRBJ2-7; the D is unclear. Germline CDR1 reads SGHAT; CDR2 reads FQNNGV. Trimming removed 1 base at V and 4 bases at J, with 5 bases between. The CDR3 sequence is 12 residues long. The CDR3 loop is CASSLVRYEQYF. CDR3 sequence (DNA): TGTGCCAGCAGCTTAGTACGGTACGAGCAGTACTTC.

The CDR3 DNA reads TGTGCCAGCAGTGAGGCCGGGACTAGCGGGAACACAGATACGCAGTATTTT. Its protein is CASSEAGTSGNTDTQYF. The chain has TRBV6-1 and TRBJ2-3, with 13 nucleotides matching TRBD2. Germline V lookup: CDR1 MNHNS, CDR2 SASEGT. The CDR3 runs 17 residues. Trimming cost V 3 bases and J 2 bases; bases outside gene matches: 5.

The chain is built from TRBV27 and TRBJ2-7; 8 positions agree with TRBD2. V was pared by 3 bases and J by 3 bases, with 10 bases of the junction left unmatched. Germline V gene sequence: CDR1 MNHEY, CDR2 SMNVEV (reference sequence). The CDR3 extends over 16 amino acids. CDR3 DNA: TGTGCCAGCAGTTTCGATCCGGGACTAGGTTTCTACGAGCAGTACTTC. It translates to CASSFDPGLGFYEQYF.

The rearrangement joins TRBV7-3 to TRBJ2-7; 7 bases are shared with TRBD2. CDR1 is SGHTA and CDR2 is FQGTGA in the germline V gene. Trimming at V came to 0 bases and at J to 5 bases, leaving 7 bases not matched to a gene. This CDR3 has 15 residues. The CDR3, as DNA: TGTGCCAGCAGCTTAACGGTTGGAGCGGGAAACGAGCAGTACTTC. It yields the protein CASSLTVGAGNEQYF.

The chain uses TRBV11-3 and TRBJ2-7, with TRBD1 matching 8 bases. Germline lookup yields CDR1 SGHNT and CDR2 YENEEA. The CDR3 consists of 15 residues. Trimming took 5 bases from V and 7 from J; bases not matched to a gene: 13. The CDR3 protein is CASSPRRGQAVEQYF. The CDR3 DNA reads TGTGCCAGCAGCCCCCGCCGGGGACAGGCCGTAGAGCAGTACTTC.

V is TRBV30 and J is TRBJ1-2; no reliable D call. V was clipped by 4 bases and J by 1 base, with 7 bases between them. The germline CDR1 and CDR2 sequences are GTSNPN and SVGIG (reference sequence). The CDR3 totals 12 residues. CDR3 protein: CAWIRDNYGYTF. DNA for the CDR3: TGTGCCTGGATCCGGGATAACTATGGCTACACCTTC.

The genes are TRBV2 and TRBJ1-1; the match to TRBD1 covers 9 bases. Germline V lookup: CDR1 SNHLY, CDR2 FYNNEI. V was clipped by 2 bases and J by 0 bases; unmatched bases: 4. CDR3 size: 16 residues. CDR3 DNA sequence: TGTGCCAGCAGTGAACGGGACAGGGATTTGAACACTGAAGCTTTCTTT. Translating it yields CASSERDRDLNTEAFF.

The gene calls are TRBV5-1 and TRBJ2-7; D is possibly TRBD1 (6 bases). V lost 4 bases, J lost 5 bases, and 10 bases lay in between. Germline CDR1 and CDR2: SGHRS and YFSETQ. CDR3 length: 12 amino acids. The CDR3: CASSIQGDEQYF. In DNA form, the CDR3 reads TGCGCCAGCAGCATACAGGGAGACGAGCAGTACTTC. Drawing the rest from reference TRBV5-1 and TRBJ2-7, the complete variable domain is KAGVTQTPRYLIKTRGQQVTLSCSPISGHRSVSWYQQTPGQGLQFLFEYFSETQRNKGNFPGRFSGRQFSNSRSEMNVSTLELGDSALYLCASSIQGDEQYFGPGTRLTVT.

The V and J genes are TRBV21-1 and TRBJ1-6; TRBD1 is the table's D call and was not checked against the DNA. TRBV21-1 is described as a pseudogene. The CDR3 extends over 18 amino acids. The CDR3 DNA reads TGTGCCAGCAACAGGGACAGGGGGTTGGGAAAAGGGAATTCACCCCTCCACTTT. Amino acid sequence: CASNRDRGLGKGNSPLHF.